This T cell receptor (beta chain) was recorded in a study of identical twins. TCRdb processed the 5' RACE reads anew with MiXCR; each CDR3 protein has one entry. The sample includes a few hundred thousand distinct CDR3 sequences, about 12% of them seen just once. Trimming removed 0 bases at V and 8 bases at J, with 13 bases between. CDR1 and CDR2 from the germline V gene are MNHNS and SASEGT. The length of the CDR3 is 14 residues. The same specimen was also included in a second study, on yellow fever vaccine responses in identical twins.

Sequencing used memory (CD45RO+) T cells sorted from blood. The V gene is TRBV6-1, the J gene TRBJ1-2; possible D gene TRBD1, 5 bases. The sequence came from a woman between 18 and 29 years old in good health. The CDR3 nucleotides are TGTGCCAGCAGTGAAGCATGGGGCGCGGGGGGCTACACCTTC. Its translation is CASSEAWGAGGYTF.